This TCR beta chain appears in the sequencing data of a study of cytomegalovirus exposure and HLA in healthy donors. Study summary: The approximately 120 validation repertoires were reported in a later analysis to have been generated on the same platform as the approximately 700 first-cohort repertoires. Whole-study findings and limits: Despite most TCR sequences being rare, some public TCRs occurred in many donors. Cytomegalovirus association was assigned to approximately 160 TCR beta chains. According to a subsequent analysis, TCR clusters from the first cohort were inclined to appear together in the 120 validation repertoires.

With respect to this clone: Its specificity is unknown.

Method: immunoSEQ multiplex PCR; TCRdb's copy keeps in-frame clones and lacks some. The repertoire holds tens of thousands of clones, 80% to 95% seen once, with about 1.1% in the top ten. This CDR3 region has 19 residues. Germline V gives CDR1 SGHDN, CDR2 FVKESK. The V and J ends lost 5 bases and 0 bases, in that order; junction bases with no gene match: 15. This receptor was identified in a woman aged 25 to 39 in good health and CMV-seropositive. V gene TRBV14 combines with J gene TRBJ2-1, with 8 nucleotides matching TRBD1. Material: PBMCs. The CDR3 DNA reads as TGTGCCAGCAGCACCCGGGACAGGCTTATCGGTAACTCCTACAATGAGCAGTTCTTC. Translated: CASSTRDRLIGNSYNEQFF. Combining the CDR3 with reference TRBV14 and TRBJ2-1 gives the whole variable domain EAGVTQFPSHSVIEKGQTVTLRCDPISGHDNLYWYRRVMGKEIKFLLHFVKESKQDESGMPNNRFLAERTGGTYSTLKVQPAELEDSGVYFCASSTRDRLIGNSYNEQFFGPGTRLTVL.